These 17 T cell receptor beta chains came from one sample sequenced in a study of T cell changes during pregnancy in multiple sclerosis. Using immunoSEQ multiplex PCR, the repertoire was profiled, and TCRdb retains in-frame clones only, with some absent. Among about 83,000 clones listed, 90% to 95% were seen once. This sample comprised peripheral blood, obtained in the second trimester of pregnancy. These receptors were taken from a female donor with multiple sclerosis, enrolled in a pregnancy study.

The rearrangement links TRBV19 to TRBJ2-1, with TRBD2 matching 9 bases. In germline, CDR1 is LNHDA, CDR2 SQIVND (reference sequence). V lost 6 bases to trimming and J lost 10 bases; unmatched junction nucleotides: 13. The CDR3 is 15 residues long. The CDR3 here is CASSHRDMRGGEQFF. CDR3 nucleotides: TGTGCCAGTAGCCACCGGGACATGCGGGGGGGAGAGCAGTTCTTC.

The chain links TRBV18 to TRBJ2-2; D is unresolved. Germline V lookup: CDR1 KGHSH, CDR2 LQKENI. CDR3 size: 14 residues. Trimming took 0 bases from V and 2 from J, leaving 4 bases between them. CDR3 DNA sequence: TGTGCCAGCTCACCACCCGGTAACACCGGGGAGCTGTTTTTT. It is translated as CASSPPGNTGELFF.

The chain employs TRBV11-3 and TRBJ2-3; TRBD1 agrees at 7 bases. V trimming: 1 base; J trimming: 0 bases; junction bases outside the gene matches: 4. This CDR3 has 16 amino acids. Germline V lookup: CDR1 SGHNT, CDR2 YENEEA. CDR3 in amino acids: CASSLGWDSSTDTQYF. CDR3 DNA: TGTGCCAGCAGCTTAGGGTGGGACAGTAGCACAGATACGCAGTATTTT.

V gene TRBV13 combines with J gene TRBJ1-1; TRBD1 might be the D (5 bases). V was trimmed by 3 bases and J by 1 base, leaving 9 bases between them. The CDR3 has 14 residues. Germline V CDR1 and CDR2: PRHDT, FYEKMQ (reference sequence). The CDR3 loop is CASSFGAGNTEAFF. In DNA, the CDR3 is TGTGCCAGCAGCTTTGGGGCAGGGAACACTGAAGCTTTCTTT.

The V call is TRBV19, the J call TRBJ2-3, with D possibly matching TRBD2 (6 bases). Trimming took 6 bases from V and 1 from J, leaving 14 bases between them. The CDR3 runs to 15 residues. CDR1 is LNHDA and CDR2 is SQIVND in the germline V gene (reference sequence). This CDR3 is CASSAPGLRTDTQYF. The CDR3 DNA reads TGTGCCAGTAGCGCACCGGGACTTCGCACAGATACGCAGTATTTT.

The chain carries TRBV5-1 and TRBJ1-1; 7 bases fit TRBD1. This CDR3 contains 15 residues. Germline V gives CDR1 SGHRS, CDR2 YFSETQ. V trimming: 3 bases; J trimming: 0 bases; junction bases outside the gene matches: 5. For the CDR3, the DNA is TGCGCCAGCAGCTGGAGACAGGGAATGAACACTGAAGCTTTCTTT. It specifies CASSWRQGMNTEAFF. Drawing the rest from reference TRBV5-1 and TRBJ1-1, the complete variable domain is KAGVTQTPRYLIKTRGQQVTLSCSPISGHRSVSWYQQTPGQGLQFLFEYFSETQRNKGNFPGRFSGRQFSNSRSEMNVSTLELGDSALYLCASSWRQGMNTEAFFGQGTRLTVV.

This chain links TRBV2 with TRBJ2-1; 7 bases match TRBD2. CDR1 and CDR2 (germline): SNHLY, FYNNEI. V trimming: 8 bases; J trimming: 8 bases; junction bases outside the gene matches: 12. The CDR3 runs to 14 residues. CDR3 DNA: TGTGCCAGCCCGATCGGGGGGAGTTTCGATGAGCAGTTCTTC. It codes for CASPIGGSFDEQFF.

This chain connects TRBV7-2 to TRBJ1-3, with TRBD1 identical over 9 bases. The CDR3 sequence is 15 residues long. The V segment lost 5 bases and the J segment 4 bases; nucleotides outside the gene matches: 6. Germline V gives CDR1 SGHTA, CDR2 FQGNSA. Here the CDR3 reads CASSRGTGRGNTIYF. CDR3 sequence (DNA): TGTGCCAGCAGCCGGGGGACAGGGCGAGGAAACACCATATATTTT.

This sequence joins TRBV4-3 and TRBJ1-1; D gene unclear. V was pared by 2 bases and J by 10 bases, with 20 bases between. The CDR3 totals 15 residues. Germline V CDR1 and CDR2: LGHNA, YSLEER. The DNA for the CDR3 is TGCGCCAGCAGCCAAAAGATGGATGTCGGGATGGGAGCTTTCTTT. The encoded protein is CASSQKMDVGMGAFF.

This sequence joins TRBV6-1 and TRBJ2-1, with 11 nucleotides matching TRBD2. The CDR3 has 15 residues. V shed 1 base, J shed 10 bases, and the junction held 6 bases outside the gene matches. Per germline, CDR1 MNHNS and CDR2 SASEGT. CDR3 protein: CASSEEGLAVREQFF. The CDR3 DNA follows: TGTGCCAGCAGTGAAGAGGGACTAGCGGTAAGGGAGCAGTTCTTC.

V and J are TRBV11-2 and TRBJ2-7; D remains ambiguous. CDR1 SGHAT and CDR2 FQNNGV come from the germline V gene. The CDR3 spans 13 residues. Trimming took 3 bases from V and 2 from J, leaving 8 bases between them. The CDR3 nucleotides are TGTGCCAGCAGCTTCTCTAGTACCTACGAGCAGTACTTC. It codes for CASSFSSTYEQYF.

The genes are TRBV9 and TRBJ2-7; D unclear. There are 13 residues in the CDR3. V was clipped by 4 bases and J by 3 bases, with 11 bases between them. The germline V gene encodes CDR1 SGDLS and CDR2 YYNGEE. Here the CDR3 DNA reads TGTGCCAGCAGCCCGCGAGTGAGCTACGAGCAGTACTTC. Translated, it gives CASSPRVSYEQYF.

This sequence joins TRBV5-4 and TRBJ2-2, with TRBD2 matching over 10 bases. CDR1 and CDR2 from the germline V gene are SGHNT and YYREEE (reference sequence). The CDR3 is made up of 16 amino acids. With V trimmed by 4 bases and J by 0 bases, 3 bases remained unmatched. The CDR3 coding sequence is TGTGCCAGCAGCGACGGACTAGCGGCGAACACCGGGGAGCTGTTTTTT. Translation gives CASSDGLAANTGELFF.

This chain uses TRBV27 with TRBJ2-7; unclear D gene. The V gene's germline CDR1 is MNHEY and CDR2 SMNVEV (reference sequence). Trimming stripped 3 bases from V and 1 base from J, with 10 bases between. The CDR3 consists of 14 residues. This CDR3 reads CASSLLGKSYEQYF. The DNA of the CDR3 is TGTGCCAGCAGTTTGCTAGGTAAATCCTACGAGCAGTACTTC.

The sample holds one count of this clone. The chain employs TRBV5-4 and TRBJ2-5; 8 nucleotides match TRBD1. The J segment lost 4 bases and the V segment lost 4 bases, leaving 9 bases of the junction unmatched. Germline values: CDR1 SGHNT, CDR2 YYREEE (reference sequence). The CDR3 sequence is 15 residues long. The CDR3 loop is CASSLTGAFGETQYF. DNA for the CDR3: TGTGCCAGCAGCCTGACAGGGGCCTTTGGAGAGACCCAGTACTTC.

The chain carries TRBV29-1 and TRBJ2-7; TRBD2 matches at 7 bases. V was pared by 4 bases and J by 6 bases, with 3 bases of the junction left unmatched. CDR3 length equals 11 residues. The germline CDR1 and CDR2 sequences are SQVTM and ANQGSEA. CDR3 sequence reads: CSVGSGGEQYF. CDR3 nucleotides: TGCAGCGTTGGGTCGGGGGGCGAGCAGTACTTC.

The genes are TRBV7-2 and TRBJ2-3; 8 bases fit TRBD2. CDR1 and CDR2 from the germline V gene are SGHTA and FQGNSA. With V trimmed by 1 base and J by 4 bases, 7 bases remained unmatched. The CDR3 runs 16 residues. CDR3 loop: CASSLGGLAGADTQYF. CDR3 DNA sequence: TGTGCCAGCAGCTTAGGTGGGCTAGCGGGCGCAGATACGCAGTATTTT.